This TCR delta chain was sequenced for a study of Vδ1+ human thymocytes. Study-wide results and limits: Highly polyclonal TRG and TRD repertoires with Gaussian CDR3 length distributions appeared in thymus. TRD repertoires were essentially private, unlike widely shared TRG clonotypes. About 20% of thymic delta-chain sequences were Vdelta2, with few Vdelta3, unlike blood Vdelta1+ controls.

The germline gives CDR1 TSWWSYY, CDR2 QGS. The CDR3 contains 21 residues. V lost 1 base to trimming and J lost 1 base; unmatched junction nucleotides: 20. Extracted RNA was reverse transcribed into cDNA. Multiplex PCR used pooled V-gene forward primers and a constant-region reverse primer to amplify CDR3s. TCRdb reanalysed the multiplex PCR reads with CATT. The sample consists of over 20,000 delta-chain clones, about 8% of them appearing once. This clone occurred a few times. Its matching antigen is unknown. The receptor was derived from a child under three years old who had congenital heart surgery. The chain is built from TRDV1 and TRDJ1, with 8 bases that match TRDD3. The specimen was Vdelta1+ gamma-delta thymocytes from the thymus. The subset: FACS-sorted CD3+ TCRalphabeta- TCRVdelta1+ TCRVdelta2- thymocytes. The DNA of the CDR3 is TGTGCTCTTGGGGAACAAAGGTACCTTATGGGGGATGCGCGCTGCACCGATAAACTCATCTTT. Protein sequence: CALGEQRYLMGDARCTDKLIF.